The clone carrying this TCR beta chain was found many times. MiXCR, run by TCRdb on the multiplex PCR reads, gives a single entry per CDR3 protein. The sample shows 60,000 to 65,000 distinct CDR3 sequences, 45% to 65% of them seen only once. V lost 3 bases and J lost 7; bases outside the gene matches: 10. The CDR3 consists of 15 residues. Looked up from germline, CDR1 is SGHRS and CDR2 is YFSETQ. The entry originates in a study of breast tumors, draining lymph nodes, adjacent tissues. The source of this sequence is a female donor with breast cancer. Some clones in this sample may be carry-over from other donors' samples. The sample was breast tumor tissue. This sequence joins TRBV5-1 and TRBJ2-1; 7 bases fit TRBD1. CDR3 sequence reads: CASSWTASQGNEQFF. CDR3 sequence (DNA): TGCGCCAGCAGCTGGACTGCTTCACAGGGGAATGAGCAGTTCTTC.